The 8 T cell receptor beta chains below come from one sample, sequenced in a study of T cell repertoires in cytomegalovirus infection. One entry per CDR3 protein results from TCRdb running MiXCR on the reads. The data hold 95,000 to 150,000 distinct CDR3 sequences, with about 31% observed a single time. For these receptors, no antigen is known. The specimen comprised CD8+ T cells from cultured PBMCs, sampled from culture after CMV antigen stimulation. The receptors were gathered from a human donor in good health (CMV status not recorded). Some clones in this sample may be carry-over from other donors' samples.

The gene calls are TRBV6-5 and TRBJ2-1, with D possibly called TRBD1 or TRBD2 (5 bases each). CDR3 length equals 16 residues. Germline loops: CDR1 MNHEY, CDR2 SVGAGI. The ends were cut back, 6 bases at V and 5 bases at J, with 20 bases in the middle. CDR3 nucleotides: TGTGCCAGCAGCCCGACTACAGGACCTACTGACAATGAGCAGTTCTTC. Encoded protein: CASSPTTGPTDNEQFF.

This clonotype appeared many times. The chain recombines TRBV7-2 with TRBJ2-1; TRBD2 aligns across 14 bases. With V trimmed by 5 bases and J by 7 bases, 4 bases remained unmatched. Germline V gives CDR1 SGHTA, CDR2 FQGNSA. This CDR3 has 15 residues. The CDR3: CASSEGTSGGNEQFF. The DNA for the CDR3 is TGTGCCAGCAGCGAAGGGACTAGCGGGGGTAATGAGCAGTTCTTC. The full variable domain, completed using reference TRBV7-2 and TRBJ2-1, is GAGVSQSPSNKVTEKGKDVELRCDPISGHTALYWYRQSLGQGLEFLIYFQGNSAPDKSGLPSDRFSAERTGGSVSTLTIQRTQQEDSAVYLCASSEGTSGGNEQFFGPGTRLTVL.

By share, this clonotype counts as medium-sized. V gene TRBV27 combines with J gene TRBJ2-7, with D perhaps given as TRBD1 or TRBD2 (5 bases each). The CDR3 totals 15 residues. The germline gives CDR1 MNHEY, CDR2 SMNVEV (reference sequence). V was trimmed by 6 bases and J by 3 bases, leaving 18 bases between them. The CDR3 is CASSPAGDGFYEQYF. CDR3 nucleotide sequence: TGTGCCAGCAGCCCAGCCGGGGACGGATTCTACGAGCAGTACTTC.

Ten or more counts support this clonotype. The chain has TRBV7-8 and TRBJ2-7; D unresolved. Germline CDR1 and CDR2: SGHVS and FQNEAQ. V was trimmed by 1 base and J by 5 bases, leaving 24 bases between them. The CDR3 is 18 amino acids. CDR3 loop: CASSLVSPGARVSDEQYF. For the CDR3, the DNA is TGTGCCAGCAGCTTAGTGAGTCCCGGCGCTAGGGTGTCGGACGAGCAGTACTTC.

The DNA of the CDR3 is TGTGCCAGCAGTTACTCGGGACAACTACAAAATCAGCCCCAGCATTTT. Its protein product is CASSYSGQLQNQPQHF. The chain joins TRBV6-2 or TRBV6-3 to TRBJ1-5; possible D gene TRBD1, 6 bases. The CDR3 is made up of 16 amino acids. CDR1 MNHEY and CDR2 SVGEGT come from the germline V gene. Trimming removed 0 bases at V and 4 bases at J, with 13 bases between.

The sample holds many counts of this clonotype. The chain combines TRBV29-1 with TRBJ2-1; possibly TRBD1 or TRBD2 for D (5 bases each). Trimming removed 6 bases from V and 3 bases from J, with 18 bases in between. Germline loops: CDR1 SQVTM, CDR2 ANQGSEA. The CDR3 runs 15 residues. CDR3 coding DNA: TGCAGCGTAGGCCTGGGCCAGGGAGACTACAATGAGCAGTTCTTC. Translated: CSVGLGQGDYNEQFF.

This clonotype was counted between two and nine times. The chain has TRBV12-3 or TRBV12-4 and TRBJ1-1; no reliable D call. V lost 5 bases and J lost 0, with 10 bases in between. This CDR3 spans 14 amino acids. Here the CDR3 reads CASSIRRLNTEAFF. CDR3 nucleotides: TGTGCCAGCAGTATACGAAGGTTGAACACTGAAGCTTTCTTT.

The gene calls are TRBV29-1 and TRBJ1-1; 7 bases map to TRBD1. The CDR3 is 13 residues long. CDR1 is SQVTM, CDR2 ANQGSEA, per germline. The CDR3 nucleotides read TGCACCTCAAAGGGGGCAGGGGTTACTGAAGCTTTCTTT. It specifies CTSKGAGVTEAFF.